Shown below are 23 T cell receptor beta chains from a single sample sequenced in a study of cytomegalovirus exposure and HLA in healthy donors. The data were produced by immunoSEQ multiplex PCR, yet TCRdb's version contains in-frame clones alone and is incomplete. The sample has approximately 160,000 clones, nearly 90% seen once; the top ten hold more than 3.5%. Material: PBMCs. These receptors were obtained from a man between 18 and 35 years old in good health and CMV-seropositive.

This chain joins TRBV11-3 and TRBJ2-7; D uncertain. The CDR3 consists of 14 residues. Germline V CDR1 and CDR2: SGHNT, YENEEA. Trimming removed 1 base from V and 3 bases from J, with 10 bases in between. The CDR3 reads CASSLGKMSYEQYF. Here the CDR3 DNA reads TGTGCCAGCAGCTTAGGAAAGATGAGCTACGAGCAGTACTTC.

This chain uses TRBV18 with TRBJ2-7, with 7 nucleotides matching TRBD2. The CDR3 totals 14 residues. Germline V gives CDR1 KGHSH, CDR2 LQKENI. The V gene end was trimmed by 5 bases and the J gene end by 1 base; junction bases not matched to a gene: 5. CDR3 DNA sequence: TGTGCCAGCTCAGCGAGCGGGACTTCCTACGAGCAGTACTTC. Translation gives CASSASGTSYEQYF.

This chain joins TRBV28 and TRBJ2-7, with D maybe TRBD1 (6 bases). The germline V and J ends were trimmed by 7 bases and 2 bases, with 12 bases remaining between them. CDR1 is MDHEN, CDR2 SYDVKM, per germline. CDR3 size: 13 residues. Here the CDR3 reads CASMRQATYEQYF. CDR3 bases: TGTGCCAGCATGAGACAGGCTACCTACGAGCAGTACTTC.

The rearrangement joins TRBV6-4 to TRBJ2-1; TRBD2 aligns across 15 bases. Germline values: CDR1 MRHNA, CDR2 SNTAGT. Trimming removed 6 bases from V and 8 bases from J; junction bases left unmatched: 5. The CDR3 is 15 amino acids. CDR3 sequence: CASSAGLAGGYEQFF. The CDR3 region has the DNA TGTGCCAGCAGCGCGGGACTAGCGGGAGGCTATGAGCAGTTCTTC.

This chain links TRBV28 with TRBJ1-1, with D possibly matching TRBD1 (6 bases). V was cut by 7 bases and J by 4 bases, with 10 bases left in between. CDR3 length: 12 amino acids. Germline V gene sequence: CDR1 MDHEN, CDR2 SYDVKM. The CDR3 nucleotides are TGTGCCAGCAATACAGGGCCCACTGAAGCTTTCTTT. Its translation is CASNTGPTEAFF.

The chain links TRBV29-1 to TRBJ2-1; possible D gene TRBD1, 5 bases. CDR1 SQVTM and CDR2 ANQGSEA come from the germline V gene. Trimming removed 3 bases from V and 6 bases from J, with 15 bases in between. The length of the CDR3 is 14 residues. The CDR3: CSVERQSYLNEQFF. In nucleotides, the CDR3 is TGCAGCGTTGAGAGACAGAGTTACCTCAATGAGCAGTTCTTC.

The rearrangement links TRBV28 to TRBJ1-5; 8 bases align to TRBD1. Germline V gene lookup returns CDR1 MDHEN and CDR2 SYDVKM. The CDR3 is 14 residues long. With 6 bases clipped from V and 0 bases from J, the junction kept 1 base outside the gene matches. CDR3: CASSDRGSNQPQHF. As DNA, the CDR3 is TGTGCCAGCAGCGACAGGGGTAGCAATCAGCCCCAGCATTTT.

V is TRBV29-1 and J is TRBJ2-1; 12 bases match TRBD2. V gave up 3 bases and J gave up 9 bases; unmatched junction bases: 12. The CDR3 is made up of 16 amino acids. Germline assignment: CDR1 SQVTM and CDR2 ANQGSEA. The CDR3 DNA is TGCAGCGTTGAGGCTAGCGGGAGGGATAAGGCTGGTGAGCAGTTCTTC. Encoded protein: CSVEASGRDKAGEQFF.

The chain has TRBV29-1 and TRBJ2-7, with 9 bases identical to TRBD1. V gave up 6 bases and J gave up 5 bases; unmatched junction bases: 14. Germline lookup yields CDR1 SQVTM and CDR2 ANQGSEA. This CDR3 contains 15 residues. The CDR3 nucleotides are TGCAGCGTGCGGCTCCCGGGACAGGGATTAAACGAGCAGTACTTC. This encodes CSVRLPGQGLNEQYF.

A single count supports this clone. J is TRBJ2-3 and V is TRBV19; 13 bases agree with TRBD2. CDR3 length: 19 residues. Germline CDR1 LNHDA, CDR2 SQIVND (reference sequence). Trimming at V came to 5 bases and at J to 2 bases, leaving 13 bases not matched to a gene. The CDR3 protein is CASSLTSGRAKWNTDTQYF. CDR3 nucleotides: TGTGCCAGTAGTCTCACTAGCGGGAGGGCCAAATGGAACACAGATACGCAGTATTTT. Together with reference TRBV19 and TRBJ2-3, the CDR3 gives the full variable domain: DGGITQSPKYLFRKEGQNVTLSCEQNLNHDAMYWYRQDPGQGLRLIYYSQIVNDFQKGDIAEGYSVSREKKESFPLTVTSAQKNPTAFYLCASSLTSGRAKWNTDTQYFGPGTRLTVL.

The rearrangement links TRBV4-1 to TRBJ2-2, with 10 bases that match TRBD1. The ends lost 4 bases at V and 0 bases at J; junction bases unmatched: 8. Germline V CDR1 and CDR2: MGHRA, YSYEKL. This CDR3 spans 18 amino acids. The CDR3 DNA reads TGCGCCAGCAGCCCACCGGGACAGGGGCTAGCGAACACCGGGGAGCTGTTTTTT. This sequence encodes CASSPPGQGLANTGELFF.

The chain uses TRBV28 and TRBJ1-1; possibly TRBD1 for D (5 bases). The CDR3 spans 11 residues. CDR1 and CDR2 (germline): MDHEN, SYDVKM. V lost 7 bases, J lost 8 bases, and 11 bases lay in between. CDR3 residues: CASNLKGEAFF. The CDR3 coding sequence is TGTGCCAGCAACCTTAAGGGGGAAGCTTTCTTT.

This chain uses TRBV9 with TRBJ2-1, with 8 positions matching TRBD1. The ends lost 4 bases at V and 9 bases at J; junction bases unmatched: 9. Germline V gene data show CDR1 as SGDLS and CDR2 as YYNGEE. The CDR3 totals 14 residues. CDR3 in DNA: TGTGCCAGCAGCAAGAGACAGGGGAGCGGTGAGCAGTTCTTC. Its translation is CASSKRQGSGEQFF.

The gene calls are TRBV4-1 and TRBJ2-7, with TRBD2 as a possible D gene (6 bases). Germline lookup yields CDR1 MGHRA and CDR2 YSYEKL. The CDR3 is made up of 17 amino acids. Trimming removed 3 bases at V and 5 bases at J, with 23 bases between. DNA for the CDR3: TGCGCCAGCAGCCAGGAGGGAGGCAGGGATAGACTTGACGAGCAGTACTTC. Translating it yields CASSQEGGRDRLDEQYF.

The chain carries TRBV5-8 and TRBJ1-2; D is possibly TRBD1 (6 bases). Germline-derived CDR1 and CDR2 are SGHTS and YDEGEE. CDR3 size: 15 residues. V was clipped by 2 bases and J by 5 bases, with 16 bases between them. The CDR3 spells CASSFGMDSFYGYTF. The DNA for the CDR3 is TGTGCCAGCAGCTTTGGCATGGACAGCTTTTATGGCTACACCTTC.

This CDR3 is CASSLLVSNEQFF. For the CDR3, the DNA is TGTGCCAGCAGCTTACTAGTCTCGAATGAGCAGTTCTTC. The gene calls are TRBV7-8 and TRBJ2-1, with D unresolved. The CDR3 is 13 residues long. V lost 2 bases and J lost 7, with 9 bases in between. Germline CDR1 is SGHVS and CDR2 is FQNEAQ.

The J gene is TRBJ2-5, the V gene TRBV27; 9 bases line up with TRBD1. The trim removed 2 bases at V and 4 bases at J, leaving 5 bases unmatched. This CDR3 is built from 15 residues. CDR1 is MNHEY and CDR2 is SMNVEV in the germline V gene (reference sequence). The CDR3 sequence is CASSLTLQGAETQYF. CDR3 bases: TGTGCCAGCAGTTTAACCCTACAGGGGGCAGAGACCCAGTACTTC.

V is TRBV27 and J is TRBJ2-5; TRBD1 aligns across 8 bases. V dropped 4 bases and J dropped 5; count of bases not matched to a gene: 9. Germline V gives CDR1 MNHEY, CDR2 SMNVEV (reference sequence). The CDR3 sequence is 15 residues long. Here the CDR3 DNA reads TGTGCCAGCAGTTCGCTGGACAGGGTTAGGGAGACCCAGTACTTC. It translates to CASSSLDRVRETQYF.

The chain is built from TRBV5-1 and TRBJ1-4; perhaps TRBD1 as D (5 bases). The germline V gene encodes CDR1 SGHRS and CDR2 YFSETQ. The V and J ends lost 5 bases and 8 bases respectively, with 10 bases between them. The CDR3 has 12 residues. The DNA for the CDR3 is TGCGCCAGCAGGTCAGGGAACGAAAAACTGTTTTTT. Translated: CASRSGNEKLFF.

The chain carries TRBV12-5 and TRBJ2-5; D may be TRBD1 (5 bases). The CDR3 totals 13 residues. Germline V gene lookup returns CDR1 LGHNT and CDR2 FRNRAP. The ends were cut back, 6 bases at V and 2 bases at J, with 10 bases in the middle. CDR3 region: CASGIDSQETQYF. Written as DNA, the CDR3 is TGTGCTAGTGGAATCGACAGTCAAGAGACCCAGTACTTC.

V gene TRBV30 combines with J gene TRBJ1-2, with D possibly matching TRBD1 (6 bases). V gave up 5 bases and J gave up 3 bases, with 19 bases separating them. Germline values: CDR1 GTSNPN, CDR2 SVGIG (reference sequence). The CDR3 length is 15 residues. The CDR3, as DNA: TGTGCCTGGCTAAACCGGGACATTTCCTACTATGGCTACACCTTC. Encoded protein: CAWLNRDISYYGYTF.

V is TRBV6-1 and J is TRBJ2-3; no clear D gene. V lost 3 bases and J lost 0, with 10 bases in between. CDR3 size: 15 residues. Germline V lookup: CDR1 MNHNS, CDR2 SASEGT. The CDR3 reads CASSDGTASTDTQYF. The CDR3 bases are TGTGCCAGCAGTGATGGTACAGCTAGCACAGATACGCAGTATTTT.

This chain joins TRBV2 and TRBJ2-3, with 12 positions matching TRBD1. The CDR3 is made up of 16 amino acids. Per germline, CDR1 SNHLY and CDR2 FYNNEI. Losses at the gene ends were 5 bases for V and 0 bases for J; bases not matched to a gene: 3. The CDR3 is CASSRGTGGSTDTQYF. The CDR3 region has the DNA TGTGCCAGCAGTCGAGGGACAGGGGGCAGCACAGATACGCAGTATTTT. The full variable domain, completed using reference TRBV2 and TRBJ2-3, is EPEVTQTPSHQVTQMGQEVILRCVPISNHLYFYWYRQILGQKVEFLVSFYNNEISEKSEIFDDQFSVERPDGSNFTLKIRSTKLEDSAMYFCASSRGTGGSTDTQYFGPGTRLTVL.